The source of this T cell receptor (beta chain) is a study of cytomegalovirus exposure and HLA in healthy donors. The CDR3 is made up of 15 amino acids. The trim removed 3 bases at V and 1 base at J, leaving 4 bases unmatched. CDR1 is SGHTA, CDR2 FQGNSA, per germline. It was with 60 Vbeta and 13 Jbeta primers that the PCR ran. Per the original methods: Tens of millions of unique TCR beta chains, roughly 11 million of them shared, were counted by a later analysis. Generated by immunoSEQ multiplex PCR, the TCRdb table keeps only in-frame clones and is missing some. Clone size and V and J calls were adopted from that table, with D and trimming inferred from the DNA. The table records 150,000 to 170,000 clones, roughly four fifths of them present only once.

V is TRBV7-2 and J is TRBJ2-7, with TRBD1 matching 9 bases. What was sequenced was PBMCs. This clonotype originated in a man aged 18 to 30 in good health and CMV-seronegative. The CDR3 DNA sequence: TGTGCCAGCAGCTTCGGGACAGGGCAGTCCTACGAGCAGTACTTC. It yields the protein CASSFGTGQSYEQYF.